This record concerns one T cell receptor beta chain sequence. These data are taken from a study of control samples from healthy donors and cancer patients. Germline V lookup: CDR1 LGHDT, CDR2 YNNKEL (reference sequence). Between the trimmed V and J ends, which lost 6 bases and 5 bases, there was a span of 18 bases. This CDR3 comprises 15 residues. Produced via immunoSEQ multiplex PCR; TCRdb's table is partial and in-frame only. This table holds approximately 82,000 clones, roughly 93% found once. The sequence derives from a woman aged 40 to 50 with lung cancer. Sequenced material: PBMCs. J is TRBJ2-3 and V is TRBV3-1 (or the pseudogene TRBV3-2); D is perhaps TRBD1 or TRBD2 (5 bases each). The CDR3 bases are TGTGCCAGCAGTTATGGACAAGGTGGGGGAGATACGCAGTATTTT. It translates to CASSYGQGGGDTQYF.